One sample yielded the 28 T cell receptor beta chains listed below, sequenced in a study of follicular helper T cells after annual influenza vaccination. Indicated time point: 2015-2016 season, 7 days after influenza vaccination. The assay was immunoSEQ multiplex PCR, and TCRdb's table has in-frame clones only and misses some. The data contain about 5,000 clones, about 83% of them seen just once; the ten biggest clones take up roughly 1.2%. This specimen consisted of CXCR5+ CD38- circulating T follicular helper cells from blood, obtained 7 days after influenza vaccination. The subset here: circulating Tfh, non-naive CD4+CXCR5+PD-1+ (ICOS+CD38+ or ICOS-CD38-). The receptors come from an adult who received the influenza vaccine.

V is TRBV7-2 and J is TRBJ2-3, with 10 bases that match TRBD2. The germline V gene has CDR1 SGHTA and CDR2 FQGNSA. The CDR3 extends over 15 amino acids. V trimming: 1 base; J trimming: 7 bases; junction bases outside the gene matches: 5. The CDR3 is CASSLVAGGPNTQYF. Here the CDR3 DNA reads TGTGCCAGCAGCTTAGTAGCGGGGGGCCCCAATACGCAGTATTTT. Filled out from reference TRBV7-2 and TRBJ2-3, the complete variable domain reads GAGVSQSPSNKVTEKGKDVELRCDPISGHTALYWYRQSLGQGLEFLIYFQGNSAPDKSGLPSDRFSAERTGGSVSTLTIQRTQQEDSAVYLCASSLVAGGPNTQYFGPGTRLTVL.

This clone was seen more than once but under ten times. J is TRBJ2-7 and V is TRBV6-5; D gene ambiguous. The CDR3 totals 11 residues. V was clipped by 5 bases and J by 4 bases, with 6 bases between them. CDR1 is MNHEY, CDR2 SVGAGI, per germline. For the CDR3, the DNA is TGTGCCAGCAGTAAAGGGTACGAGCAGTACTTC. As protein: CASSKGYEQYF.

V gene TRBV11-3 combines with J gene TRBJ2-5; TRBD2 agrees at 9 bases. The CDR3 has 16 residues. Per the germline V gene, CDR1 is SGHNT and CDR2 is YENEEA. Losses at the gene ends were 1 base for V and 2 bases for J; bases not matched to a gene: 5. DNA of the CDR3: TGTGCCAGCAGCTTAGGCGGCGGGGGGGGGCAAGAGACCCAGTACTTC. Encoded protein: CASSLGGGGGQETQYF.

Here the CDR3 reads CASTSYGSSSYNEQFF. The CDR3 DNA sequence: TGTGCCAGCACCTCTTACGGGTCAAGCTCCTACAATGAGCAGTTCTTC. This chain joins TRBV11-1 and TRBJ2-1; D remains unclear. The CDR3 covers 16 residues. Trimming shortened V by 7 bases and J by 0 bases, and 16 bases separated the two germline ends. Germline loops: CDR1 SGHAT, CDR2 FQDESV (reference sequence).

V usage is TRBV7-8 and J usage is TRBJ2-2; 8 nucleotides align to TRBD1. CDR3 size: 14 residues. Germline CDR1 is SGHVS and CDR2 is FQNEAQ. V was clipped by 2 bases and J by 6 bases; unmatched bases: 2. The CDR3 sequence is CASSLPTGAGELFF. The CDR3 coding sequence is TGTGCCAGCAGCTTACCGACAGGGGCCGGGGAGCTGTTTTTT.

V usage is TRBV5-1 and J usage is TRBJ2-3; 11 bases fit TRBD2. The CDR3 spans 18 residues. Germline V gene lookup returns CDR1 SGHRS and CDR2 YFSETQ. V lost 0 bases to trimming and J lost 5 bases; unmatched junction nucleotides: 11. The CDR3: CASSLAPPSGGPGDTQYF. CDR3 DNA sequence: TGCGCCAGCAGCTTGGCTCCTCCTAGCGGGGGGCCTGGAGATACGCAGTATTTT.

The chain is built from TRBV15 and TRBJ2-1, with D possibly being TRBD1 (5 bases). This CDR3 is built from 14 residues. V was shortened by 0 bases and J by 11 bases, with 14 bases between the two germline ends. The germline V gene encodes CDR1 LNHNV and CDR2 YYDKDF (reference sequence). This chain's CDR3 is CATSRDSGLGQQFF. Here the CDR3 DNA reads TGTGCCACCAGCAGAGATTCAGGGTTGGGTCAGCAGTTCTTC.

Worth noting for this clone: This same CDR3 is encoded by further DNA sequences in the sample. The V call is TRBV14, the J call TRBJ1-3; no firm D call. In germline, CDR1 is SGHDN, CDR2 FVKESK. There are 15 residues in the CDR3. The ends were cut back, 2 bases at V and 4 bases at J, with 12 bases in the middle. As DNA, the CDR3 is TGTGCCAGCAGCCAATTTAGCCGGGCGGGAAACACCATATATTTT. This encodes CASSQFSRAGNTIYF.

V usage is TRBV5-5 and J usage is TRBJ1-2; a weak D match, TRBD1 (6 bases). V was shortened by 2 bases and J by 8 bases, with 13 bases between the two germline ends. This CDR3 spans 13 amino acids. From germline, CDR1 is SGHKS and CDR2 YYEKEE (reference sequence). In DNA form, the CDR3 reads TGTGCCAGCAGCTTATATTCAGGGGAGGGCTACACCTTC. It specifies CASSLYSGEGYTF. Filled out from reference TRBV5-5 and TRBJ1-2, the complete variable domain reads DAGVTQSPTHLIKTRGQQVTLRCSPISGHKSVSWYQQVLGQGPQFIFQYYEKEERGRGNFPDRFSARQFPNYSSELNVNALLLGDSALYLCASSLYSGEGYTFGSGTRLTVV.

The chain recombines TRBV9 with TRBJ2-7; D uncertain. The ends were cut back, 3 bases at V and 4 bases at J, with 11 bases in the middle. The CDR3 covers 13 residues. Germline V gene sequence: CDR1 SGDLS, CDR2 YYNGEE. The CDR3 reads CASSASPFYEQYF. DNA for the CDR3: TGTGCCAGCAGCGCTAGTCCCTTTTACGAGCAGTACTTC.

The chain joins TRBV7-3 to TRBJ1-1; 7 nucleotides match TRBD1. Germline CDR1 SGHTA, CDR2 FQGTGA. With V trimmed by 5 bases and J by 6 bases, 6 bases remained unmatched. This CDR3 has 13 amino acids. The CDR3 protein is CASSLETGSEAFF. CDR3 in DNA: TGTGCCAGCAGCCTCGAGACAGGGTCTGAAGCTTTCTTT. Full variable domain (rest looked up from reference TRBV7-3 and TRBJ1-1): GAGVSQTPSNKVTEKGKYVELRCDPISGHTALYWYRQSLGQGPEFLIYFQGTGAADDSGLPNDRFFAVRPEGSVSTLKIQRTERGDSAVYLCASSLETGSEAFFGQGTRLTVV.

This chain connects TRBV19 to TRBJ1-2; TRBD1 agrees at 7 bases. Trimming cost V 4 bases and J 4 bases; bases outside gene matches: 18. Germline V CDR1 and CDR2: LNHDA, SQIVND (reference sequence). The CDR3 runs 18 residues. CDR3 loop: CASSRDRRSYGQSYGYTF. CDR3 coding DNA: TGTGCCAGTAGTAGGGACAGACGAAGCTATGGGCAAAGCTATGGCTACACCTTC.

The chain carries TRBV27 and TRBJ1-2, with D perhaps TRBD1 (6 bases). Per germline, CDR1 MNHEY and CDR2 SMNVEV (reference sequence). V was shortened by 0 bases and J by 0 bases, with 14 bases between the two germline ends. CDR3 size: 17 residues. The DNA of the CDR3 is TGTGCCAGCAGTTTATCGTACAGGGTGAAAGCTAACTATGGCTACACCTTC. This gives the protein CASSLSYRVKANYGYTF.

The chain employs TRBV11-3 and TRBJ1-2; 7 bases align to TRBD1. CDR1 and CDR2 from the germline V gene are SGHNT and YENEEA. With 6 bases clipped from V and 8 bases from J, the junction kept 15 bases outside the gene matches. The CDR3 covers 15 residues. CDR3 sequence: CASRPGQAFGEGYTF. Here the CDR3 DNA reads TGTGCCAGCAGACCCGGACAGGCTTTTGGTGAAGGCTACACCTTC.

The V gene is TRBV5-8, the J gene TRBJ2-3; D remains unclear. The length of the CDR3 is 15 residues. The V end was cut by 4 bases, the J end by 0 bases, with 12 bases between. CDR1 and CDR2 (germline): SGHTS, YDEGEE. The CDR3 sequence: CASSRIIGSTDTQYF. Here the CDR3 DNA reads TGTGCCAGCAGCCGGATAATAGGGAGCACAGATACGCAGTATTTT.

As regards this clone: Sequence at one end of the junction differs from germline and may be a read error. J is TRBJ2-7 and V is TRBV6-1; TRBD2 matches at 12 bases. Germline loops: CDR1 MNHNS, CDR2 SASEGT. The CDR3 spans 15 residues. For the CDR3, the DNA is TGTGCCAGCAGGGAAGGACTAGCGGGGATCTACGAGCAGTACTTC. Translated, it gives CASREGLAGIYEQYF.

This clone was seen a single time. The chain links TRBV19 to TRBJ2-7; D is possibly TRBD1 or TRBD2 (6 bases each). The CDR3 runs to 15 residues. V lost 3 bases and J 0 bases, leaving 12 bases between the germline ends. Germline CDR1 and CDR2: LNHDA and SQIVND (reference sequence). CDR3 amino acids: CASSIKGGSSYEQYF. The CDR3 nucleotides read TGTGCCAGTAGTATTAAGGGGGGCAGCTCCTACGAGCAGTACTTC.

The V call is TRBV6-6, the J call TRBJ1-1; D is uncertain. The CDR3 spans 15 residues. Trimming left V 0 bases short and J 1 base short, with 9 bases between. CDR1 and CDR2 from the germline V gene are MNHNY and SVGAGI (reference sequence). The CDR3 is CASSYSTGRNTEAFF. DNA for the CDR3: TGTGCCAGCAGTTACTCGACCGGGAGGAACACTGAAGCTTTCTTT.

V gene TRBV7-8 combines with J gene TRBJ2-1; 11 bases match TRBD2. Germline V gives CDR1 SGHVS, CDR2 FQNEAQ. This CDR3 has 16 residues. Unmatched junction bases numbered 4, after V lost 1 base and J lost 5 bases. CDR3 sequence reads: CASSLVSGGGNNEQFF. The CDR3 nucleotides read TGTGCCAGCAGCTTAGTTAGCGGGGGGGGAAACAATGAGCAGTTCTTC.

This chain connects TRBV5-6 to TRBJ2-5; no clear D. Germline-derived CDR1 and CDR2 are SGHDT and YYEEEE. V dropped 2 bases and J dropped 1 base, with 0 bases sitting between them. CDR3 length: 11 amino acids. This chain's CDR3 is CASSFQETQYF. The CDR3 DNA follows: TGTGCCAGCAGCTTCCAAGAGACCCAGTACTTC.

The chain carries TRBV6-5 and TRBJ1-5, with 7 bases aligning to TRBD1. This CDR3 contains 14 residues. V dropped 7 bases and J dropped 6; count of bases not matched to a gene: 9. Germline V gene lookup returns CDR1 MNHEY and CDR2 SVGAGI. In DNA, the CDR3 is TGTGCCAGCACCCTGACAGGGTTAGGTCAGCCCCAGCATTTT. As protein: CASTLTGLGQPQHF.

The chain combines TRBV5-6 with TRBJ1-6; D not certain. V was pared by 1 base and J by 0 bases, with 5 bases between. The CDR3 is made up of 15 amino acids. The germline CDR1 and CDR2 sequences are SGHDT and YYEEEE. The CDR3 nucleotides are TGTGCCAGCAGCTTGCAGACCTCCTATAATTCACCCCTCCACTTT. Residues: CASSLQTSYNSPLHF.

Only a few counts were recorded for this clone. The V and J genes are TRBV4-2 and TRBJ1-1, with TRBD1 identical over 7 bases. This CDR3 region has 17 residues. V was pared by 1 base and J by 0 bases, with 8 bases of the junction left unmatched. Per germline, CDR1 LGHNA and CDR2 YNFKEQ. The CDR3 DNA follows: TGTGCCAGCAGCCAAGTCCGGACAGGAATCATGAACACTGAAGCTTTCTTT. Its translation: CASSQVRTGIMNTEAFF.

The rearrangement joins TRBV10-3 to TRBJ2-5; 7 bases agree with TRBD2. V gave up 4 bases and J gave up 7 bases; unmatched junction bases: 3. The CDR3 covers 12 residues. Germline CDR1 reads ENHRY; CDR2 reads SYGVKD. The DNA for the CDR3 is TGTGCCATCAGTGGAGAGCGGGGGACCCAGTACTTC. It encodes CAISGERGTQYF.

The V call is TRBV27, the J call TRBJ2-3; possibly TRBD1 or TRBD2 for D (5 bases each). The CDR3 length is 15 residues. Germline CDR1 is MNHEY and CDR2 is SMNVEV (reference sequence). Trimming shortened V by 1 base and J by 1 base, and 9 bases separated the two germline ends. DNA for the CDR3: TGTGCCAGCAGTTTATGGGACGGTGGCACAGATACGCAGTATTTT. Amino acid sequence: CASSLWDGGTDTQYF.

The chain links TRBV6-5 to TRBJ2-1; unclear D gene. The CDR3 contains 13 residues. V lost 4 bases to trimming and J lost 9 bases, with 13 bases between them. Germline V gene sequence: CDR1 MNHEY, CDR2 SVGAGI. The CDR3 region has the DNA TGTGCCAGCAGTTTGACCCACTCGGGTGAGCAGTTCTTC. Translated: CASSLTHSGEQFF.

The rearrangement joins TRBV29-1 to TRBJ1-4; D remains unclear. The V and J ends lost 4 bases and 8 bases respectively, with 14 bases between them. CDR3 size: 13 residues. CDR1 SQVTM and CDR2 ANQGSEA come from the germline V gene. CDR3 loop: CSVGRSGGEKLFF. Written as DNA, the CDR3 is TGCAGCGTTGGGAGATCGGGAGGGGAAAAACTGTTTTTT.

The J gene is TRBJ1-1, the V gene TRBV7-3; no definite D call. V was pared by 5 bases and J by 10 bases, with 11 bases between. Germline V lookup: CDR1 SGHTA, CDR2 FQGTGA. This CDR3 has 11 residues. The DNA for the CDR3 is TGTGCCAGCAGCGAGTACGGAGTAGCTTTCTTT. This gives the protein CASSEYGVAFF.